The 15 T cell receptor beta chains below all came from one sample that was sequenced in a study of cytomegalovirus exposure and HLA in healthy donors. Primers included in the PCR were 60 Vbeta and 13 Jbeta primers. The method was immunoSEQ multiplex PCR; TCRdb's version includes in-frame clones alone and lacks a portion of them. The sample contains around 100,000 clones, about 74% of which appear only once. The sequenced sample was PBMCs. Receptors originate from a male donor in good health and CMV-seropositive.

In its sample, this clone was seen once. An end of the junction differs from the germline gene, which may be a read error. Here the CDR3 reads CASSLGGGGSTDMQYF. CDR3 DNA: TGTGCCAGCAGCTTAGGGGGAGGGGGGAGCACAGATATGCAGTATTTT. The chain recombines TRBV7-2 with TRBJ2-3; D is possibly TRBD2 (7 bases). Germline CDR1 SGHTA, CDR2 FQGNSA. The CDR3 is made up of 16 amino acids.

The V and J genes are TRBV5-1 and TRBJ2-2, with a tentative D call TRBD1 (6 bases). The CDR3 contains 17 residues. Per the germline V gene, CDR1 is SGHRS and CDR2 is YFSETQ. V gave up 2 bases and J gave up 0 bases, with 14 bases separating them. The CDR3 reads CASSFAGDPTNTGELFF. The CDR3, as DNA: TGCGCCAGCAGCTTTGCAGGGGATCCGACGAACACCGGGGAGCTGTTTTTT.

A few counts support this clone. The CDR3 DNA is TGTGCCAGCACCCGAGTCGCTAACTATGGCTACACCTTC. Protein product: CASTRVANYGYTF. The genes are TRBV7-2 and TRBJ1-2; D ambiguous. Germline-derived CDR1 and CDR2 are SGHTA and FQGNSA. Deletions cut 7 bases from V and 0 bases from J, with 9 bases between. The CDR3 loop spans 13 amino acids. Full variable domain (missing parts from reference TRBV7-2 and TRBJ1-2): GAGVSQSPSNKVTEKGKDVELRCDPISGHTALYWYRQSLGQGLEFLIYFQGNSAPDKSGLPSDRFSAERTGGSVSTLTIQRTQQEDSAVYLCASTRVANYGYTFGSGTRLTVV.

This clone has only one observation. In nucleotides, the CDR3 is TGTGCCAGCAGTTTGGGTAAGGCGGTGCAGTACTTC. Translating it yields CASSLGKAVQYF. The chain joins TRBV28 to TRBJ2-5; D unclear. This CDR3 region has 12 residues. Germline V CDR1 and CDR2: MDHEN, SYDVKM. Trimming pared 3 bases from V and 11 bases from J, leaving 13 bases between.

A note on this clone: In the same sample, other DNA sequences code for this CDR3. The V and J genes are TRBV11-2 and TRBJ2-7; tentatively, D is TRBD2 (5 bases). The V gene's germline CDR1 is SGHAT and CDR2 FQNNGV. The CDR3 has 12 residues. V was cut by 0 bases and J by 6 bases, with 6 bases left in between. The CDR3 region is CASSLDRGEQYF. The CDR3 region has the DNA TGTGCCAGCAGCTTAGATCGGGGCGAGCAGTACTTC.

Regarding this clone: Other nucleotide sequences from this sample produce the same CDR3. The chain recombines TRBV6-1 with TRBJ1-2; D not certain. Trimming stripped 8 bases from V and 4 bases from J, with 11 bases between. CDR1 and CDR2 from the germline V gene are MNHNS and SASEGT. The CDR3 sequence is 12 residues long. The CDR3: CASSGSSYGYTF. The CDR3 DNA reads TGTGCCAGCTCCGGGTCCTCCTATGGCTACACCTTC.

V is TRBV19 and J is TRBJ2-4; 8 positions match TRBD2. Germline V gene data show CDR1 as LNHDA and CDR2 as SQIVND (reference sequence). The CDR3 extends over 16 amino acids. V shed 4 bases and J 0 bases; nucleotides not matched to a gene: 5. In DNA, the CDR3 is TGTGCCAGTAGTAATACTAGCGGCCTAGCCAAAAACATTCAGTACTTC. This gives the protein CASSNTSGLAKNIQYF.

The chain uses TRBV7-9 and TRBJ2-1, with D possibly matching TRBD2 (5 bases). Trimming pared 5 bases from V and 0 bases from J, leaving 11 bases between. The CDR3 extends over 15 amino acids. Germline V gene lookup returns CDR1 SEHNR and CDR2 FQNEAQ (reference sequence). The DNA of the CDR3 is TGTGCCAGCAGCCATGAGGGCAGCTCCTACAATGAGCAGTTCTTC. This sequence encodes CASSHEGSSYNEQFF.

V is TRBV9 and J is TRBJ2-5; 8 bases align to TRBD1. TRBJ2-7 matches the DNA end more closely, so the J call is doubtful. This CDR3 contains 15 residues. Germline V gene lookup returns CDR1 SGDLS and CDR2 YYNGEE. The CDR3 nucleotides are TGTGCCAGCAGCCCCGGACAGGGAACCCGCTACGAGCAGTACTTC. Amino acids: CASSPGQGTRYEQYF.

This sequence joins TRBV14 and TRBJ2-2, with no clear D. Trimming took 4 bases from V and 2 from J, leaving 14 bases between them. CDR3 length: 16 residues. CDR1 is SGHDN, CDR2 FVKESK, per germline. The CDR3 DNA follows: TGTGCCAGCAGCCCCCGGGTTAGCACAAACACCGGGGAGCTGTTTTTT. Translating it yields CASSPRVSTNTGELFF.

The V call is TRBV18, the J call TRBJ1-4, with 8 bases identical to TRBD1. Unmatched junction bases numbered 4, after V lost 2 bases and J lost 8 bases. This CDR3 contains 14 residues. From germline, CDR1 is KGHSH and CDR2 LQKENI. CDR3 sequence: CASSPGQGGEKLFF. The DNA of the CDR3 is TGTGCCAGCTCACCAGGACAGGGAGGAGAAAAACTGTTTTTT.

The genes are TRBV27 and TRBJ2-5; 8 nucleotides align to TRBD1. The end of the DNA is better explained by TRBJ2-7, so the J call may be wrong. CDR3 size: 13 residues. The germline gives CDR1 MNHEY, CDR2 SMNVEV (reference sequence). CDR3 loop: CASRAGGTNEQYF. The CDR3, as DNA: TGTGCCAGCAGAGCAGGGGGCACCAACGAGCAGTACTTC.

The chain carries TRBV5-4 and TRBJ2-5; 14 nucleotides align to TRBD2. Germline CDR1 reads SGHNT; CDR2 reads YYREEE (reference sequence). The CDR3 runs to 15 residues. V shed 5 bases, J shed 4 bases, and the junction held 4 bases outside the gene matches. CDR3 region: CASSDGTSGRETQYF. The CDR3 DNA is TGTGCCAGCAGTGACGGGACTAGCGGGAGAGAGACCCAGTACTTC.

The chain is built from TRBV4-3 and TRBJ1-3, with a tentative D call TRBD1 (6 bases). This CDR3 comprises 16 residues. The germline gives CDR1 LGHNA, CDR2 YSLEER. V dropped 2 bases and J dropped 3 bases, with 14 bases sitting between them. The CDR3 DNA follows: TGCGCCAGCAGCCAAACGGGGCAGGGGCATGGAAACACCATATATTTT. This sequence encodes CASSQTGQGHGNTIYF.

The V gene is TRBV28, the J gene TRBJ1-2; D might be TRBD1 (6 bases). Germline-derived CDR1 and CDR2 are MDHEN and SYDVKM. Trimming removed 5 bases from V and 8 bases from J, with 18 bases in between. The CDR3 runs 14 residues. The CDR3 region is CASSKTQGSSGYTF. In nucleotides, the CDR3 is TGTGCCAGCAGTAAAACACAGGGTTCGTCCGGCTACACCTTC.